Presented here are 3 T cell receptor beta chains from one specimen sequenced in a study of T cell responses to AZD1222 COVID-19 vaccine. Libraries were prepared by immunoSEQ multiplex PCR; TCRdb keeps only in-frame clonotypes and omits some of them. Among fewer than 130,000 clones listed, just under 95% were seen once. The material was peripheral blood, obtained 28 days after the second AZD1222 dose. Source of these receptors: an adult who received the AZD1222 COVID-19 vaccine.

There are a few counts of this clone. This rearrangement joins TRBV3-1 (or the pseudogene TRBV3-2) to TRBJ1-4, with unresolved D. V was pared by 8 bases and J by 5 bases, with 12 bases between. CDR3 length: 13 residues. In germline, CDR1 is LGHDT, CDR2 YNNKEL (reference sequence). The CDR3 loop is CASSWTANEKLFF. The CDR3 DNA reads TGTGCCAGCTCCTGGACGGCGAATGAAAAACTGTTTTTT.

This rearrangement joins TRBV7-2 to TRBJ2-2; no definite D call. Per germline, CDR1 SGHTA and CDR2 FQGNSA. V lost 3 bases and J 6 bases, leaving 8 bases between the germline ends. CDR3 length equals 13 residues. The CDR3 spells CASSFLRPGELFF. CDR3 in DNA: TGTGCCAGCAGCTTTTTAAGGCCCGGGGAGCTGTTTTTT.

The chain employs TRBV7-9 and TRBJ1-2, with 7 bases matching TRBD1. This CDR3 comprises 15 residues. Germline V gives CDR1 SEHNR, CDR2 FQNEAQ (reference sequence). V was pared by 2 bases and J by 4 bases, with 7 bases of the junction left unmatched. The CDR3 region has the DNA TGTGCCAGCAGCTTACGAGGGGGCGCCGGCTATGGCTACACCTTC. As protein: CASSLRGGAGYGYTF.